This TCR beta chain originates from a study of blood T cell repertoires in COVID-19. Study in general: Samples representing acute and convalescent COVID-19 were sourced from the United States, Italy and Spain. T cells, B-cell-depleted T cells, or PBMCs supplied cDNA or gDNA.

Authors' methods: For nucleated cells, counts were estimated from reference gene primer amplification. Profiled with immunoSEQ multiplex PCR; TCRdb holds only in-frame clones, not every one. V, J and clone size are those of that table, while D and trimming were read from the DNA. The top ten clones hold less than 5.5% of a sample with 150,000 to 200,000 clones, approximately 79% of them seen once. CDR3 size: 12 residues. V dropped 7 bases and J dropped 10 bases, with 11 bases sitting between them. Germline V gene data show CDR1 as LNHDA and CDR2 as SQIVND (reference sequence). The sample consisted of PBMCs or T cells enriched from blood (not recorded which). The source of this sequence is a woman aged 55-75 years with acute COVID-19. The chain recombines TRBV19 with TRBJ1-6, with D maybe TRBD1 (5 bases). The CDR3 DNA reads as TGTGCCAGTATGGGGCGGGGGTCACCCCTCCACTTT. This encodes CASMGRGSPLHF.